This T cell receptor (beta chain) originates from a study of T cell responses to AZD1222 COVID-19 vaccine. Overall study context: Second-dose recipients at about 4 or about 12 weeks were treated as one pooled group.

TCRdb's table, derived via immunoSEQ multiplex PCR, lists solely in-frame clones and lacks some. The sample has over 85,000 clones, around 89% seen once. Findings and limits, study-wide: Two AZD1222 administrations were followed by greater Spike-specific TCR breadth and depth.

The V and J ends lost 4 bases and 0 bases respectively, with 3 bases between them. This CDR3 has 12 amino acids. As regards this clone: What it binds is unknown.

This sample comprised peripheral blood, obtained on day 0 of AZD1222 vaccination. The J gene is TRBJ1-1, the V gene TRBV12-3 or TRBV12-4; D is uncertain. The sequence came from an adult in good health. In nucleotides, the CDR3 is TGTGCCAGCAGTTGGGTGAACACTGAAGCTTTCTTT. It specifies CASSWVNTEAFF.